The 20 T cell receptor beta chains listed next were all sequenced from one sample in a study of blood T cell repertoires in COVID-19 (dated by TCRdb to the early 2020s). The method was the immunoSEQ multiplex PCR assay. The source is immuneACCESS, and TCRdb retained only in-frame sequences with V and J called. Part of the clones is not carried over; for the studies checked, unresolved V genes explain less than half of this, and the remainder is unexplained. The sample yields approximately 31,000 clones; roughly 85% were counted once. The ten biggest clones cover roughly 18% of the sample. The sequenced sample consisted of peripheral blood. The source is a woman aged 55 to 70 with active COVID-19.

The chain joins TRBV12-3 or TRBV12-4 to TRBJ2-1; D call uncertain. The CDR3 loop spans 12 amino acids. V lost 4 bases, J lost 5 bases, and 6 bases lay in between. CDR3 DNA sequence: TGTGCCAGCAGTTCCCTACACAATGAGCAGTTCTTC. This codes for CASSSLHNEQFF.

This rearrangement joins TRBV19 to TRBJ1-4; D is undetermined. Per the germline V gene, CDR1 is LNHDA and CDR2 is SQIVND (reference sequence). V was cut by 3 bases and J by 6 bases, with 17 bases left in between. The CDR3 length is 16 residues. CDR3 in DNA: TGTGCCAGTAGTATCGAGGTAACCTTGAAGTATGAAAAACTGTTTTTT. This translates into CASSIEVTLKYEKLFF. The full variable domain, completed using reference TRBV19 and TRBJ1-4, is DGGITQSPKYLFRKEGQNVTLSCEQNLNHDAMYWYRQDPGQGLRLIYYSQIVNDFQKGDIAEGYSVSREKKESFPLTVTSAQKNPTAFYLCASSIEVTLKYEKLFFGSGTQLSVL.

The chain couples TRBV5-1 to TRBJ1-6, with a weak D call TRBD1 (6 bases). Trimming left V 4 bases short and J 3 bases short, with 17 bases between. This CDR3 contains 17 residues. Germline CDR1 is SGHRS and CDR2 is YFSETQ. This CDR3 is CASSPAVGAIYNSPLHF. The DNA of the CDR3 is TGCGCCAGCAGCCCAGCTGTGGGGGCGATCTATAATTCACCCCTCCACTTT.

V and J are TRBV5-1 and TRBJ2-1; 10 bases line up with TRBD2. The ends lost 4 bases at V and 10 bases at J; junction bases unmatched: 11. CDR3 length: 15 residues. The germline gives CDR1 SGHRS, CDR2 YFSETQ. The CDR3 bases are TGCGCCAGCAGCCCACTAGCGGGGCCCTTAGGGGAGCAGTTCTTC. It yields the protein CASSPLAGPLGEQFF.

The genes are TRBV5-5 and TRBJ2-7; TRBD2 might be the D (5 bases). The CDR3 is 15 residues long. Germline V gene lookup returns CDR1 SGHKS and CDR2 YYEKEE (reference sequence). V was shortened by 6 bases and J by 3 bases, with 19 bases between the two germline ends. The CDR3 DNA is TGTGCCAGCACCGCCCGCGGGCCGGAAATCTACGAGCAGTACTTC. This codes for CASTARGPEIYEQYF.

The V and J genes are TRBV7-9 and TRBJ2-7; weak D call: TRBD2 (5 bases). From germline, CDR1 is SEHNR and CDR2 FQNEAQ (reference sequence). The CDR3 loop spans 14 amino acids. V lost 3 bases, J lost 1 base, and 10 bases lay in between. This CDR3 is CASSFLSGSYEQYF. CDR3 coding DNA: TGTGCCAGCAGCTTCCTTTCGGGATCCTACGAGCAGTACTTC.

The rearrangement links TRBV7-8 to TRBJ2-2; no definite D call. Germline V gene lookup returns CDR1 SGHVS and CDR2 FQNEAQ. The V end lost 4 bases, the J end lost 6 bases, and 9 bases lay between the germline ends. This CDR3 region has 13 residues. The CDR3 DNA follows: TGTGCCAGCAGCTACCGGTCGGCCGGGGAGCTGTTTTTT. Its protein product is CASSYRSAGELFF.

For the CDR3, the DNA is TGTGCCAGCAGTGACTTGGGACAGGGGATTACCTATGGCTACACCTTC. Amino acids: CASSDLGQGITYGYTF. The chain combines TRBV28 with TRBJ1-2; TRBD1 agrees at 10 bases. V shed 5 bases and J 4 bases; nucleotides not matched to a gene: 10. Germline CDR1 and CDR2: MDHEN and SYDVKM. This CDR3 is built from 16 residues.

This rearrangement joins TRBV11-1 to TRBJ2-6; D is ambiguous. V was trimmed by 3 bases and J by 0 bases, leaving 3 bases between them. Germline values: CDR1 SGHAT, CDR2 FQDESV (reference sequence). This CDR3 region has 14 residues. In DNA, the CDR3 is TGTGCCAGCAGCTTCGGCTCTGGGGCCAACGTCCTGACTTTC. It translates to CASSFGSGANVLTF.

This clone was found a few times. The chain is built from TRBV15 and TRBJ1-2, with D perhaps TRBD1 (5 bases). Germline CDR1 LNHNV, CDR2 YYDKDF (reference sequence). The CDR3 runs 16 residues. Trimming took 4 bases from V and 0 from J, leaving 15 bases between them. The CDR3 sequence: CATSKSGQGANYGYTF. The CDR3 DNA reads TGTGCCACCAGCAAAAGTGGGCAGGGCGCTAACTATGGCTACACCTTC.

V is TRBV28 and J is TRBJ2-3; the D gene is possibly TRBD1 (6 bases). Trimming removed 6 bases from V and 3 bases from J, with 7 bases in between. Germline V gene lookup returns CDR1 MDHEN and CDR2 SYDVKM. The CDR3 has 12 amino acids. The CDR3 DNA reads TGTGCCAGCAGACAGGGTACAGATACGCAGTATTTT. This sequence encodes CASRQGTDTQYF.

This chain connects TRBV3-1 (or the pseudogene TRBV3-2) to TRBJ2-2, with TRBD2 as a possible D gene (6 bases). The CDR3 consists of 13 residues. The V end was cut by 5 bases, the J end by 6 bases, with 10 bases between. CDR1 and CDR2 (germline): LGHDT, YNNKEL (reference sequence). The CDR3 region has the DNA TGTGCCAGCAGCTTGCGCGGGGCCGGGGAGCTGTTTTTT. Translation gives CASSLRGAGELFF.

The count of this clone is one. The chain is built from TRBV2 and TRBJ2-7, with D maybe TRBD1 (6 bases). Germline V CDR1 and CDR2: SNHLY, FYNNEI. The germline V and J ends were trimmed by 2 bases and 3 bases, with 20 bases remaining between them. CDR3 length: 17 residues. The CDR3 sequence is CASSEPRDTPEIYEQYF. CDR3 coding DNA: TGTGCCAGCAGTGAACCACGGGACACTCCAGAAATCTACGAGCAGTACTTC. Full variable domain (missing parts from reference TRBV2 and TRBJ2-7): EPEVTQTPSHQVTQMGQEVILRCVPISNHLYFYWYRQILGQKVEFLVSFYNNEISEKSEIFDDQFSVERPDGSNFTLKIRSTKLEDSAMYFCASSEPRDTPEIYEQYFGPGTRLTVT.

The chain is built from TRBV11-3 and TRBJ2-5; D may be TRBD2 (6 bases). Germline V gene sequence: CDR1 SGHNT, CDR2 YENEEA. V lost 5 bases and J 4 bases, leaving 17 bases between the germline ends. This CDR3 comprises 15 residues. The CDR3 loop is CASSRGAGNGETQYF. CDR3 in DNA: TGTGCCAGCAGCCGCGGGGCGGGGAACGGAGAGACCCAGTACTTC.

CDR3 region: CASSYRQGYGYTF. In DNA form, the CDR3 reads TGTGCCAGCAGTTACCGGCAGGGTTATGGCTACACCTTC. This chain links TRBV6-5 with TRBJ1-2; perhaps TRBD1 as D (5 bases). Germline values: CDR1 MNHEY, CDR2 SVGAGI. V was pared by 2 bases and J by 5 bases, with 9 bases between. The CDR3 covers 13 residues.

The chain combines TRBV28 with TRBJ1-2, with a weak D call TRBD1 (5 bases). The CDR3 loop spans 16 amino acids. Germline loops: CDR1 MDHEN, CDR2 SYDVKM. The ends were cut back, 4 bases at V and 1 base at J, with 16 bases in the middle. The CDR3 sequence is CASSYPLGADNYGYTF. Here the CDR3 DNA reads TGTGCCAGCAGTTATCCCCTTGGGGCAGATAACTATGGCTACACCTTC.

The rearrangement links TRBV6-1 to TRBJ2-4; D is unclear. Trimming shortened V by 0 bases and J by 6 bases, and 12 bases separated the two germline ends. This CDR3 has 15 amino acids. CDR1 is MNHNS and CDR2 is SASEGT in the germline V gene. CDR3 nucleotides: TGTGCCAGCAGTGAAGCATCACAGATATCAAACATTCAGTACTTC. Protein sequence: CASSEASQISNIQYF.

This clone was recorded only once. This chain joins TRBV27 and TRBJ2-5; TRBD1 matches at 7 bases. CDR3 length equals 13 residues. Germline CDR1 reads MNHEY; CDR2 reads SMNVEV (reference sequence). The junction had 3 bases not matched to a gene; V was cut back by 4 bases and J by 4 bases. The CDR3 coding sequence is TGTGCCAGCAGTTATGAGGGGGCAGAGACCCAGTACTTC. Its translation: CASSYEGAETQYF.

This rearrangement joins TRBV7-7 to TRBJ2-5, with D perhaps matching TRBD2 (5 bases). The germline gives CDR1 SSHAT, CDR2 FNYEAQ (reference sequence). Trimming took off 1 base at V and 5 bases at J, with 14 bases between the two ends. CDR3 length: 15 amino acids. The DNA for the CDR3 is TGTGCCAGCAGCTTAGGTGGGAGTGAAGGGGAGACCCAGTACTTC. This translates into CASSLGGSEGETQYF.

This clone was counted once. This sequence joins TRBV12-3 or TRBV12-4 and TRBJ2-2; D gene ambiguous. Trimming cost V 8 bases and J 7 bases, with 8 bases left between them. The CDR3 is 11 residues long. The CDR3 sequence is CASCLYGELFF. DNA for the CDR3: TGTGCCAGCTGCCTATACGGGGAGCTGTTTTTT.